This T cell receptor beta chain originates from a study of Graves' ophthalmopathy and Graves' hyperthyroidism. Eligible hyperthyroidism cases comprised new diagnoses of under 2 months' duration in individuals aged 18 to 65. As the starting material, roughly 9.8 ml of fresh peripheral blood yielded the PBMCs. Using RNA transcripts, the TCR beta CDR3 regions were amplified. First-round RT-PCR used HTBI primers; second-round multiplex PCR followed. TCRdb re-analysed the multiplex PCR reads in MiXCR, keeping a single row per CDR3 protein. The data contain 600,000 to 650,000 distinct CDR3 sequences, around a fifth of them singletons. This clonotype originated in a woman younger than 30 with stable Graves' hyperthyroidism. Some clones in this sample may be carry-over from other donors' samples. Sequenced sample: peripheral blood.

This chain's CDR3 is CAIGSQEFSGNTIYF. The CDR3 DNA reads TGTGCCATCGGGAGCCAGGAATTTAGCGGAAACACCATATATTTT. The V call is TRBV10-3, the J call TRBJ1-3; no clear D gene. The ends were cut back, 8 bases at V and 4 bases at J, with 18 bases in the middle. The CDR3 contains 15 residues. Germline V gene lookup returns CDR1 ENHRY and CDR2 SYGVKD.